This is a list of T cell receptor beta chains from one sample in a study of T cell responses to AZD1222 COVID-19 vaccine. Clones were read by immunoSEQ multiplex PCR, and TCRdb kept only the in-frame ones, dropping some. The table shows roughly 140,000 clones, with around 94% occurring only once. This specimen was peripheral blood, taken 28 days after the second AZD1222 dose. Every receptor here comes from an adult who received the AZD1222 COVID-19 vaccine. The CDR3 runs from the conserved cysteine through the conserved F or W. The D gene is left open where the match is weak. Only part of the rows carry a size: once, few, many, or a class if the clone is expanded.

J: TRBJ1-2; V: TRBV4-1; D: TRBD1; size: .; CDR3: CASSPPDRPGSGYTF; DNA: TGCGCCAGCAGCCCTCCGGACAGGCCGGGCTCTGGCTACACCTTC
J: TRBJ2-1; V: TRBV6-4; D: TRBD2; size: .; CDR3: CASSSTSANEQFF; DNA: TGTGCCAGCAGTTCGACTAGCGCGAATGAGCAGTTCTTC
J: TRBJ1-2; V: TRBV27; D: .; size: .; CDR3: CASTLRRGGDNGYTF; DNA: TGTGCCAGCACATTACGGAGGGGAGGGGATAATGGCTACACCTTC
J: TRBJ2-3; V: TRBV15; D: .; size: once; CDR3: CATSGTGTDTQYF; DNA: TGTGCCACCAGCGGAACCGGGACAGATACGCAGTATTTT
J: TRBJ1-1; V: TRBV19; D: .; size: .; CDR3: CASTGGATEAFF; DNA: TGTGCCAGTACAGGCGGGGCCACTGAAGCTTTCTTT
J: TRBJ1-3; V: TRBV13; D: .; size: .; CDR3: CASSLGVTTIYF; DNA: TGTGCCAGCAGCTTAGGCGTCACCACCATATATTTT
J: TRBJ1-1; V: TRBV19; D: .; size: .; CDR3: CASSGNLNTEAFF; DNA: TGTGCCAGTAGTGGAAATTTGAACACTGAAGCTTTCTTT
J: TRBJ1-5; V: TRBV27; D: .; size: .; CDR3: CASSGSIGQPQHF; DNA: TGTGCCAGCAGTGGCTCGATAGGGCAGCCCCAGCATTTT
J: TRBJ1-3; V: TRBV14; D: .; size: .; CDR3: CASSLQHFSGNTIYF; DNA: TGTGCCAGCAGCCTCCAACACTTCTCTGGAAACACCATATATTTT
J: TRBJ1-2; V: TRBV10-3; D: .; size: .; CDR3: CAISGTADGYTF; DNA: TGTGCCATCAGTGGGACGGCCGATGGCTACACCTTC